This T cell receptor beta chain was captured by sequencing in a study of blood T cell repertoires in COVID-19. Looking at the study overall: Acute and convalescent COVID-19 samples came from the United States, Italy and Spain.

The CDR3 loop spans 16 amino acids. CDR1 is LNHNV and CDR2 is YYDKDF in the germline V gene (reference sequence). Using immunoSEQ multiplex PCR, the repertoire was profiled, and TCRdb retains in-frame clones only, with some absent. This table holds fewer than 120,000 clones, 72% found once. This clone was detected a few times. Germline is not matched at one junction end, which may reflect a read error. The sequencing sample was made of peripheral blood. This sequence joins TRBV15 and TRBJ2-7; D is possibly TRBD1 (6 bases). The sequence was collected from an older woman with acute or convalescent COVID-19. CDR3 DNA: TGTGCCACCAGCGATAAGGAGAACAGGGTCTCCCACGAGCAGTACTTC. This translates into CATSDKENRVSHEQYF.